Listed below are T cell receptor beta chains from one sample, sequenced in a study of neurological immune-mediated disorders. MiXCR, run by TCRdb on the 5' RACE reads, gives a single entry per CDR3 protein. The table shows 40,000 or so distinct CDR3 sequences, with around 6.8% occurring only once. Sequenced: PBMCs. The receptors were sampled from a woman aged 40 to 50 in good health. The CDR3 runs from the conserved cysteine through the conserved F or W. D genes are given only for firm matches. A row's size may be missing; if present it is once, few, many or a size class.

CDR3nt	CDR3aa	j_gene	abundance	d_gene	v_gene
TGTGCCAGCAGCCTAGGGGCAGGGGACGTCTACGAGCAGTACTTC	CASSLGAGDVYEQYF	TRBJ2-7	.	.	TRBV3-1
TGCGCCAGCTTGAGGGACGACTATGGCTACACCTTC	CASLRDDYGYTF	TRBJ1-2	few	.	TRBV10-2
TGTGCCACCAGTGCCTCGTGGGGGACGGAGGGAGGGAAGGAAGCTTTCTTT	CATSASWGTEGGKEAFF	TRBJ1-1	.	.	TRBV24-1
TGTGCCAGCTCACCAAGTGAGGTCCACGAGCAGTACTTC	CASSPSEVHEQYF	TRBJ2-7	few	.	TRBV18
TGTGCCACCAGCAGGACAGGGGGCTCAAGTGAAAAACTGTTTTTT	CATSRTGGSSEKLFF	TRBJ1-4	many	TRBD1	TRBV15
TGTGCCAGTAGCTTCAGACTAGCGGGACTGGACACCCAGTACTTC	CASSFRLAGLDTQYF	TRBJ2-5	once	TRBD2	TRBV13
TGTGCCAGCAGCCTCGGACTAGCGGTGGATGAGCAGTTCTTC	CASSLGLAVDEQFF	TRBJ2-1	many	TRBD2	TRBV7-2
TGCAGCGTTGTCGGGGATAGCACAGATACGCAGTATTTT	CSVVGDSTDTQYF	TRBJ2-3	many	.	TRBV29-1
TGTGCCAGCAGCCTACTAGCGGGAGGGCCTGATACGCAGTATTTT	CASSLLAGGPDTQYF	TRBJ2-3	many	TRBD2	TRBV3-1
TGTGCCAGCAGCCCGACGCGACAAGAGACCCAGTACTTC	CASSPTRQETQYF	TRBJ2-5	many	.	TRBV14
TGTGCCAGCAGCCCTCGGACAGTAAAGAACACCGGGGAGCTGTTTTTT	CASSPRTVKNTGELFF	TRBJ2-2	many	.	TRBV9
TGCAGCGTCTCCAGGGGGAACTATGGCTACACCTTC	CSVSRGNYGYTF	TRBJ1-2	.	TRBD1	TRBV29-1
TGCAGTGCTGGAGGGGCTAAGGAGCGGGAGTACGACAATGAGCAGTTCTTC	CSAGGAKEREYDNEQFF	TRBJ2-1	once	TRBD2	TRBV20-1
TGTGCCAGCAGTTTGTTACCAGGGAGCTCTGGAAACACCATATATTTT	CASSLLPGSSGNTIYF	TRBJ1-3	many	.	TRBV28
TGCGCCAGCAGCTTGGACGGATACAATCAGCCCCAGCATTTT	CASSLDGYNQPQHF	TRBJ1-5	many	.	TRBV5-1
TGCAGTGCATTCGACGGGGAGAAACTGTTTTTT	CSAFDGEKLFF	TRBJ1-4	many	.	TRBV20-1
TGTGCCAGCAGCCAAGATCTTGGCTACAATCAGCCCCAGCATTTT	CASSQDLGYNQPQHF	TRBJ1-5	many	.	TRBV3-1
TGCGCCAGCAGCTTGGCCACAACTATGAACACTGAAGCTTTCTTT	CASSLATTMNTEAFF	TRBJ1-1	many	.	TRBV5-1
TGCGCCAGCAGCTCAACAGGGGCGCGGATCAATGAGCAGTTCTTC	CASSSTGARINEQFF	TRBJ2-1	many	TRBD1	TRBV5-1
TGTGCCAGCAGCCAAGTACTAGCGGGGAACAATGAGCAGTTCTTC	CASSQVLAGNNEQFF	TRBJ2-1	many	TRBD2	TRBV4-2
TGTGCCAGCACCGCGGGGGCTAGCGGGGAGACCGGGGAGCTGTTTTTT	CASTAGASGETGELFF	TRBJ2-2	many	TRBD2	TRBV5-6
TGTGCCACCAGCAAACACAGGGAAGTGGACACCGGGGAGCTGTTTTTT	CATSKHREVDTGELFF	TRBJ2-2	many	.	TRBV24-1
TGTGCCAGCAGCTTAGGTGGAGATGGCTACACCTTC	CASSLGGDGYTF	TRBJ1-2	many	.	TRBV5-5
TGTGCCAGCCTCACACAACCCGGCTCCACCGGGGAGCTGTTTTTT	CASLTQPGSTGELFF	TRBJ2-2	many	.	TRBV6-5
TGTGCCAGCAGCCCCATAACAGATACGCAGTATTTT	CASSPITDTQYF	TRBJ2-3	many	.	TRBV7-9
TGCGCCAGCAGCTTTTCGGGGAACAATTCACCCCTCCACTTT	CASSFSGNNSPLHF	TRBJ1-6	many	.	TRBV5-1
TGTGCCAGCAGTTTAGGGGGCGCATACAATGAGCAGTTCTTC	CASSLGGAYNEQFF	TRBJ2-1	many	.	TRBV12-3/TRBV12-4
TGCAGTGCTAGAAAAGCCCCAGGGGAGAGGAACACCGGGGAGCTGTTTTTT	CSARKAPGERNTGELFF	TRBJ2-2	many	.	TRBV20-1
TGTGCCAGCCTAAACAGGGGTCAAAGAGTGGGTTATGGCTACACCTTC	CASLNRGQRVGYGYTF	TRBJ1-2	.	TRBD1	TRBV2
TGTGCCAGCAGAGTAGGGGACGGTCCCTACGAGCAGTACTTC	CASRVGDGPYEQYF	TRBJ2-7	many	.	TRBV28
TGTGCCAGCAGCTTCCCCCTCCTAGCGGCAGATTTGGATGAGCAGTTCTTC	CASSFPLLAADLDEQFF	TRBJ2-1	many	TRBD2	TRBV11-2
TGTGCCTGGAGTGTAAGGGACTCCCTACAAGAGACCCAGTACTTC	CAWSVRDSLQETQYF	TRBJ2-5	few	.	TRBV30
TGCAGTGCGCTGCTGCTCGGTATGGGGAGGAAGACTGAAGCTTTCTTT	CSALLLGMGRKTEAFF	TRBJ1-1	many	.	TRBV20-1
TGTGCCAGCAGTCCCGGACTAGGGACCTACGAGCAGTACTTC	CASSPGLGTYEQYF	TRBJ2-7	many	TRBD2	TRBV6-5
TGCGCCAGCAGCGCGGAGGTCGGCTACACCTTC	CASSAEVGYTF	TRBJ1-2	many	.	TRBV5-1
TGTGCCAGCAGCTTAAGGGACAGCTCCCCCGGAAACACCATATATTTT	CASSLRDSSPGNTIYF	TRBJ1-3	few	TRBD1	TRBV7-6
TGCGCCAGCAGTGCCGCAGAGAACACCGGGGAGCTGTTTTTT	CASSAAENTGELFF	TRBJ2-2	many	.	TRBV4-1